This T cell receptor (beta chain) comes out of a study of blood T cell repertoires in COVID-19 (dated by TCRdb to about 2020). Some background on the complete study: Samples from collaborators originated in the United States, Italy and Spain and spanned both the acute and convalescent phases of COVID-19. Samples came from the ongoing ImmuneRACE study (first 160 participants) plus 1,254 subjects from 6 global collaborators. Where HLA class I and class II types were available, the types were taken from metadata supplied by the sample provider, not from assay-based typing. The material from the prospective study consisted of cDNA or gDNA derived from T cells, B-cell-depleted T cells, or PBMCs. Deeply sampled blood TCRbeta repertoires from subjects exposed to, actively infected with, or recovered from COVID-19 were included in the dataset. The repertoires were released in a freely available public database intended as a resource for research on the immune response to SARS-CoV-2. The sample metadata nearly always contained a de-identified subject ID, COVID-19 status, age in years and sex.

Findings and caveats that apply to the study as a whole: The quantity of clinical and demographic metadata differed by source and by participant and was supplied without curation.

The immunoSEQ Assay, a bias-controlled multiplex PCR, was used to amplify TCRbeta CDR3 regions from genomic DNA. Concerning the study's data processing: The number of nucleated cells in each sample was estimated by amplification of reference gene primers within the assay. To quantify the absolute abundance of each unique TCRbeta CDR3 rearrangement, sequence reads were collapsed and filtered. For each sample, productive Simpson clonality was calculated as the square root of Simpson's diversity index over productive rearrangements. This immuneACCESS table, as held by TCRdb, lists in-frame sequences with V and J called but not all clones. Of the missing ones, under half trace to an unresolved V gene in checked studies; the others have no known cause. V, J and clone size are taken as reported in that table, and D and trimming were inferred from the DNA itself. This sample has around 370,000 clones in its table, and 70% to 90% of those were observed once. The top ten clonotypes cover 0.9% to 1.5% of the sample.

Participants in the prospective study were aged 18 to 89 years, lived in some 24 United States geographic areas, and enrolled through a virtual design. In the prospective study, participants were assigned to cohorts based on the clinical history participants reported in a screening survey and a study questionnaire. For ImmuneRACE Cohort 3, a participant was defined as recovered based on two consecutive negative NP/OP PCR tests, clearance by a healthcare professional, or resolution of symptoms. Each participant in the prospective study had whole blood, serum and a nasopharyngeal or oropharyngeal swab collected by mobile phlebotomists. Additional blood draws and questionnaires over an approximately two-month period could optionally be provided by prospective study participants. Before DNA extraction, blood samples from the prospective study were shipped at room temperature or frozen. With respect to this clone: Its antigen is unknown. No qualities accompany the bases; no much larger clone lies one base away.

The sequence was obtained from a woman aged 18-29 years who had recovered from COVID-19. Sequenced material: PBMCs or T cells enriched from blood (not recorded which).

The DNA reads as follows: TGTGCCAGCAGCCCTCACGGACAGTCCAGCTCTGGAAACACCATATATTTT. Its coded protein is CASSPHGQSSSGNTIYF. Recombination connected TRBV9 to TRBJ1-3; the D gene is perhaps TRBD1, on 6 matching bases. Taken from the germline V gene, the CDR1 and CDR2 loops are SGDLS and YYNGEE. The CDR3 has 17 amino acids, counting the end cysteine and phenylalanine. The entry retains the CDR3 DNA only, 51 bases that are in frame from base 1. Relative to germline, V is 4 bases shorter and J is 0 bases shorter, with 17 bases between their ends.